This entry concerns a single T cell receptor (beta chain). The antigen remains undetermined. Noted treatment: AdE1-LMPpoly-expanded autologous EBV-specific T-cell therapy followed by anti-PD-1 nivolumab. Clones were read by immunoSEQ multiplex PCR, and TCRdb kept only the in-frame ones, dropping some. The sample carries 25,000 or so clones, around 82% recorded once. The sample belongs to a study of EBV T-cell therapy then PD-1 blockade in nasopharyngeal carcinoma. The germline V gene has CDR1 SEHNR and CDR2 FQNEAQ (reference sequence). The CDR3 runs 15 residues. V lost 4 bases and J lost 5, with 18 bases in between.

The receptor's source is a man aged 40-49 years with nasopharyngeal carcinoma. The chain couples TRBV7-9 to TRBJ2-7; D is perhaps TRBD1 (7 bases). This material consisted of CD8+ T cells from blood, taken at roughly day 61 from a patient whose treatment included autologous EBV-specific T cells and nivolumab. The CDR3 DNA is TGTGCCAGCAGCTCCCCGGAGGGACAGATCCACGAGCAGTACTTC. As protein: CASSSPEGQIHEQYF.